The clone carrying this T cell receptor (beta chain) was observed a handful of times. Its matching antigen is unknown. In TCRdb, the RT-PCR reads were re-called with MiXCR into one record per CDR3 protein. There are about 2,200 distinct CDR3 sequences in the sample; 7% to 9.5% occur only once, and approximately 4% lies in the top ten. Trimming stripped 1 base from V and 5 bases from J, with 14 bases between. There are 15 residues in the CDR3. In germline, CDR1 is SGHVS, CDR2 FQNEAQ. The sample originates from a study of yellow fever vaccine responses in identical twins. The study's findings and limits: Twins reportedly appeared to share part of their vaccine T cell response while keeping part individual.

V gene TRBV7-8 combines with J gene TRBJ1-1; a weak D match, TRBD1 (6 bases). The specimen comprised T cells from blood (PBMCs), unsorted or a sorted subset (not recorded which), sampled approximately 25 months after vaccination. The TCR was taken from a woman aged 18-29 years who received the yellow fever vaccine. The DNA for the CDR3 is TGTGCCAGCAGCTTAGGTGGAGGGGGTCGAACTGAAGCTTTCTTT. It specifies CASSLGGGGRTEAFF.